Reported below is one TCR beta chain. The antigen is undetermined. This specimen belongs to a study of blood T cells in healthy people across ages. Study outcomes and limitations: No conclusive comparison of naive versus antigen-experienced cells was possible with unsorted PBMCs.

CDR1 and CDR2 from the germline V gene are SEHNR and FQNEAQ (reference sequence). The CDR3 consists of 14 residues. V lost 5 bases and J 6 bases, leaving 16 bases between the germline ends. Sample-barcoded 5' priming and a J-beta primer mix drove a second PCR of roughly 6 to 12 cycles. TCRdb recomputed calls from the 5' RACE reads with MiXCR, one row per CDR3 protein. Found here are more than 800,000 distinct CDR3 sequences, about 28% of them singletons; the top ten hold roughly a sixth. Sequenced sample: blood. The source of this sequence is a woman aged 80 or older in good health. This chain links TRBV7-9 with TRBJ1-2, with a weak D call TRBD1 (5 bases). As DNA, the CDR3 is TGTGCCAGCAGCATCGAGGGACGATATCATGGCTACACCTTC. It specifies CASSIEGRYHGYTF.